This T cell receptor (beta chain) appears in the sequencing data of a study of blood T cell repertoires in COVID-19 (dated by TCRdb to about 2020). Regarding the study in general: Collaborator samples came from the United States, Italy and Spain and covered acute and convalescent phases of COVID-19. The material from the prospective study consisted of cDNA or gDNA derived from T cells, B-cell-depleted T cells, or PBMCs. The dataset comprised deeply sampled blood TCRbeta repertoires from subjects exposed to, actively infected with, or recovered from COVID-19. The repertoires were released in a freely available public database meant as a resource for research on the immune response to SARS-CoV-2. The samples were drawn from the first 160 participants of the ongoing ImmuneRACE study and from some 1,300 subjects provided by 6 global collaborators. The sample metadata nearly always contained a de-identified subject ID, COVID-19 status, age in years and sex. Where available, HLA class I and class II types were obtained from metadata supplied by the sample provider rather than from assay-based typing.

Each collaborating institution followed its own protocols to collect whole blood in K2EDTA tubes. For TCRbeta analysis, collaborators shipped samples as frozen whole blood, isolated PBMCs, or DNA extracted from either of those sample types. TCRbeta CDR3 regions were amplified from genomic DNA using the immunoSEQ Assay, a bias-controlled multiplex PCR. Per the original workflow: The number of nucleated cells in each sample was estimated by amplification of reference gene primers within the assay. To quantify the absolute abundance of each unique TCRbeta CDR3 rearrangement, sequence reads were collapsed and filtered. For each sample, productive Simpson clonality was calculated as the square root of Simpson's diversity index over productive rearrangements. The immuneACCESS repertoire file appears here via TCRdb, limited to in-frame rearrangements. These files lack a portion of the clones; in checked studies, under half of the deficit traces to unresolved V genes, and the cause of the others is not known. V and J calls and clone size are as listed in that table; D and trimming were resolved from the DNA. In all, the sample holds some 120,000 clones, and 85% to 90% of those were seen once. Roughly 7.6% of the sample goes to the ten largest clones.

The CDR3 sequence holds 15 residues, the cysteine and phenylalanine included. The CDR3 DNA has 45 bases and is translated from base 1. V is cut back by 3 bases and J by 5 bases, with 8 bases in the junction unmatched. CDR1 and CDR2, looked up from the germline V gene (reference sequence), are LNHDA and SQIVND. As for this clone: Its antigen is still unknown. No base qualities exist here, and no much larger clone lies one base off it.

Broader findings and caveats from the paper: How much clinical and demographic metadata was included differed by source and by participant, and the metadata was provided uncurated.

The sequence was obtained from a man aged 50 to 59 with acute or convalescent COVID-19. The rearranged segments are TRBV19 and TRBJ2-5; 8 bases in the middle match TRBD1. Sequencing was carried out using peripheral blood. The base sequence is TGTGCCAGTAGTATGGGGGATAGACAGGGGGAGACCCAGTACTTC. Its protein reads: CASSMGDRQGETQYF.